This is a list of T cell receptor beta chains from one sample in a study of blood T cell repertoires in COVID-19. Here immunoSEQ multiplex PCR was the method, and the copy in TCRdb shows in-frame clones only, minus some. The sample has some 170,000 clones; approximately 84% are singletons. The sample taken for sequencing was PBMCs or T cells enriched from blood (not recorded which). The receptor set was obtained from a human donor with acute COVID-19. The donor label of this sample is uncertain. The CDR3 runs from the conserved cysteine through the conserved F or W. D genes are given only for firm matches. Clone sizes are given selectively: once, few, many, or a class where the clone is expanded.

clone size	D gene	J gene	V gene	CDR3 DNA	CDR3 protein
-	-	TRBJ2-3	TRBV5-1	TGCGCCAGCAGCTCCGGAGGGGACCGAGCAGATACGCAGTATTTT	CASSSGGDRADTQYF
-	TRBD1	TRBJ2-7	TRBV6-5	TGTGCCAGCAGACGGGACAGTCTCTACGAGCAGTACTTC	CASRRDSLYEQYF
-	TRBD1	TRBJ1-6	TRBV9	TGTGCCAGCTCCGGGACAGGGAATTCACCCCTCCACTTT	CASSGTGNSPLHF
-	TRBD2	TRBJ2-5	TRBV5-1	TGCGCCAGCAGCTTCCCCCCCCGACTAGCGGGAGGAGTCAAAACGGAGACCCAGTACTTC	CASSFPPRLAGGVKTETQYF
-	-	TRBJ2-6	TRBV23-1	TGCGCCAGCAGTCAATCAGGGTCCGACAGGTGGGAAGTGGGGGCCAACGTCCTGACTTTC	CASSQSGSDRWEVGANVLTF
-	TRBD1	TRBJ1-1	TRBV6-5	TGTGCCAGCAGCCGACAGGGGGCTGGGGACACTGAAGCTTTCTTT	CASSRQGAGDTEAFF
-	-	TRBJ1-2	TRBV4-3	TGCGCCAGCAGCCCCCAGGGCGGGGCTGGCTACACCTTC	CASSPQGGAGYTF
-	-	TRBJ1-4	TRBV4-1	TGCGCCAGCAGCCAGGCTACAGGGTTAACTAATGAAAAACTGTTTTTT	CASSQATGLTNEKLFF
-	TRBD1	TRBJ1-2	TRBV5-4	TGTGCCAGCAGCTCAACAGGGGACTATGGCTACACCTTC	CASSSTGDYGYTF
-	-	TRBJ1-3	TRBV18	TGTGCCAGCTCACCAGACAGGTCCGACGGAAACACCATATATTTT	CASSPDRSDGNTIYF
-	-	TRBJ1-6	TRBV30	TGTGCCTGGTCACCCCTTGACAGCTCCTATAATTCACCCCTCCACTTT	CAWSPLDSSYNSPLHF
few	TRBD2	TRBJ2-3	TRBV7-9	TGTGCCAGCAGCGACACGGGGAGCGGGGGGGCTGCAGATACGCAGTATTTT	CASSDTGSGGAADTQYF
-	-	TRBJ1-2	TRBV29-1	TGCAGCGTTGATTGGCAGGGTCCTAACTATGGCTACACCTTC	CSVDWQGPNYGYTF
-	-	TRBJ1-1	TRBV27	TGTGCCAGCAGTTTAATCGGCGGGCCTCCTGAAGCTTTCTTT	CASSLIGGPPEAFF
-	TRBD1	TRBJ1-2	TRBV6-5	TGTGCCAGCAGTTACCCCGATACAGGGGGCGGTGGCTACACCTTC	CASSYPDTGGGGYTF
-	-	TRBJ1-1	TRBV30	TGTGCCGAGGAGGCTAACACTGAAGCTTTCTTT	CAEEANTEAFF
few	TRBD2	TRBJ2-3	TRBV6-4	TGTGCCAGCAGTGACTCGGCTAGCGGGGGGGCAGATACGCAGTATTTT	CASSDSASGGADTQYF
-	-	TRBJ1-2	TRBV10-3	TGTGCCATCAGAACGGGAGGACGAAATGGCTACACCTTC	CAIRTGGRNGYTF
few	TRBD2	TRBJ2-5	TRBV19	TGTGCCAGTAGTCCGCGGGGGTATCAAGAGACCCAGTACTTC	CASSPRGYQETQYF
once	TRBD2	TRBJ2-7	TRBV7-3	TGTGCCAGCAGCCTCTCGGGGGGGCCGGGTTACGAGCAGTACTTC	CASSLSGGPGYEQYF
-	-	TRBJ2-3	TRBV29-1	TGCAGCTTTTTCCTCCCGACAGGTCCCACAGATACGCAGTATTTT	CSFFLPTGPTDTQYF
-	TRBD1	TRBJ1-4	TRBV7-2	TGTGCCAGCAGCCTCCGGGACAGGGGGGCAACTAATGAAAAACTGTTTTTT	CASSLRDRGATNEKLFF
-	-	TRBJ2-1	TRBV19	TGTGCCAGTAACTCTAACTCCTACAATGAGCAGTTCTTC	CASNSNSYNEQFF
-	TRBD2	TRBJ2-5	TRBV5-4	TGTGCCAGCAGCTTGGTGCGGGGGACTGAAGAGACCCAGTACTTC	CASSLVRGTEETQYF
-	-	TRBJ1-2	TRBV4-2	TGTGCCAGCAGCCAAGAGACAGGCCCTCTGGGTGAAGGCTACACCTTC	CASSQETGPLGEGYTF
-	TRBD1	TRBJ1-1	TRBV30	TGTGCCTGGAGTTTTTGGACAGGACCGAACACTGAAGCTTTCTTT	CAWSFWTGPNTEAFF
-	-	TRBJ1-5	TRBV19	TGTGCCAGTAGTGCGGGGAACCAGCCCCAGCATTTT	CASSAGNQPQHF
-	TRBD2	TRBJ2-1	TRBV6-4	TGTGTCGGGAGGGGCTACAATGAGCAGTTCTTC	CVGRGYNEQFF
-	TRBD1	TRBJ1-2	TRBV11-2	TGTGCCAGCAGCTCAGTCTCGACAGGGGGCTATGGCTACACCTTC	CASSSVSTGGYGYTF
-	-	TRBJ1-4	TRBV7-2	TGTGCCAGCAGCAGTACGGGGATTGCAACTAATGAAAAACTGTTTTTT	CASSSTGIATNEKLFF
-	-	TRBJ2-6	TRBV24-1	TGTGGGGTGGGGGGTGAGACTGGGGCCAACGTCCTGACTTTC	CGVGGETGANVLTF
-	-	TRBJ1-5	TRBV6-5	TGTGCCAGCAGTCATACAGGAGACGGGAATCAGCCCCAGCATTTT	CASSHTGDGNQPQHF
-	-	TRBJ1-2	TRBV19	TGTGCCAGTAGTATAGATGGGGACTCACTATATGGCTACACCTTC	CASSIDGDSLYGYTF
-	TRBD2	TRBJ2-3	TRBV5-1	TGCGCCAGCAGCTTGGTGAGAAAACGGGGGGTCACAGATACGCAGTATTTT	CASSLVRKRGVTDTQYF
once	TRBD2	TRBJ2-5	TRBV5-5	TGTGCCAGCAGCCCCGAGTTGGCTAGCGGGGCACAAGAGACCCAGTACTTC	CASSPELASGAQETQYF
once	-	TRBJ2-1	TRBV5-1	TGCGCCAGCAGCTTGCAAGCTTTGGACTTGTCCTACAATGAGCAGTTCTTC	CASSLQALDLSYNEQFF
-	TRBD2	TRBJ2-1	TRBV28	TGTGCCAGCAGTTTCGCACTGGGGGGGAATGAGCAGTTCTTC	CASSFALGGNEQFF
-	-	TRBJ2-2	TRBV19	TGTGCCAGTAGGACAACAATGCGGGGATATTTTGGGGAGCTGTTTTTT	CASRTTMRGYFGELFF
-	-	TRBJ2-7	TRBV27	TGTGCCAGCAGTCCGTCTCCGGAACAGGGATACTACGAGCAGTACTTC	CASSPSPEQGYYEQYF
-	TRBD1	TRBJ2-7	TRBV5-4	TGTGCCAGCAGCTGGACAGGTGGCGACGAGCAGTACTTC	CASSWTGGDEQYF
-	-	TRBJ2-2	TRBV4-3	TGCGCCAGCAGCCAAGATCTCTCCGGGGAGCTGTTTTTT	CASSQDLSGELFF
-	-	TRBJ1-1	TRBV7-2	TGTGCCAGCAGCCCCGGGTGGAGTACTGAAGCTTTCTTT	CASSPGWSTEAFF
few	-	TRBJ1-2	TRBV6-6	TGTGCCAGCAGGGTCGCGGGGGGCTACACCTTC	CASRVAGGYTF
-	-	TRBJ1-1	TRBV13	TGTGCCAGCAGTGGAACCTCGGGGATTACCAGGAACACTGAAGCTTTCTTT	CASSGTSGITRNTEAFF
-	-	TRBJ2-3	TRBV19	TGTGCCAGTAGTATAGACGGCCGGGTTACAGATACGCAGTATTTT	CASSIDGRVTDTQYF
-	-	TRBJ2-7	TRBV11-2	TGTGCCAGCAGCTTAAGCGCCAGGGGATACGAGCAGTACTTC	CASSLSARGYEQYF
-	-	TRBJ2-1	TRBV4-1	TGCGCCAGCAGCCAAGCCCATAGCGTGAATGAGCAGTTCTTC	CASSQAHSVNEQFF
-	-	TRBJ1-3	TRBV21-1	TGTGCCAGCAGCAGCGGACAGGGGAATGGAAACACCATATATTTT	CASSSGQGNGNTIYF
-	TRBD1	TRBJ1-2	TRBV6-5	TGTGCCAGCAGCCTCAGGGGGGTCTATGGCTACACCTTC	CASSLRGVYGYTF
-	TRBD1	TRBJ1-2	TRBV29-1	TGCAGCGTCGAAGGGACAGCGGTGGACTATGGCTACACCTTC	CSVEGTAVDYGYTF
-	-	TRBJ1-1	TRBV24-1	TGTGCCACCAGTGATCCGGGGGTCGCTGAAGCTTTCTTT	CATSDPGVAEAFF
-	TRBD1	TRBJ1-2	TRBV2	TGTGCCAGCAGTGGCAGGGGGCTGTATGGCTACACCTTC	CASSGRGLYGYTF
-	-	TRBJ1-2	TRBV6-1	TGTGCCAGCAGTGAACAGGTGGTTTATGGCTACACCTTC	CASSEQVVYGYTF
-	-	TRBJ2-4	TRBV5-1	TGCGCCAGCAGCAGTGCGTTAGGGGGAAACATTCAGTACTTC	CASSSALGGNIQYF
-	TRBD2	TRBJ2-3	TRBV4-1	TGCGCCAGCAGCTCATTTGGACTAGCGGACACAGATACGCAGTATTTT	CASSSFGLADTDTQYF
-	-	TRBJ2-2	TRBV7-2	TGTGCCAGCAGCTTCCAACCCGCCAGGAATCCTGGCGGGGAGCTGTTTTTT	CASSFQPARNPGGELFF
-	TRBD1	TRBJ2-5	TRBV2	TGTGCCAGCAGTCCAGACAGGGGGCGCGGCGAGACCCAGTACTTC	CASSPDRGRGETQYF